The entry below describes one TCR beta chain. Assay: immunoSEQ multiplex PCR; the TCRdb copy retains only in-frame clones and omits some. The table records about 97,000 clones, 90% of them present only once. This sample was taken from a study of graft-versus-host responses after intestinal transplantation. Germline CDR1 and CDR2: SGHRS and YFSETQ. V lost 0 bases to trimming and J lost 6 bases; unmatched junction nucleotides: 2. CDR3 length equals 14 residues. This clonotype was sampled from a human patient who received an intestinal transplant, so some T cells may come from the graft donor. Source: PBMCs, taken about 450 days after intestinal transplant. The chain links TRBV5-1 to TRBJ1-2, with 10 bases fitting TRBD1. In DNA, the CDR3 is TGCGCCAGCAGCTTGGGGACAGGGGGAGATGGCTACACCTTC. As protein: CASSLGTGGDGYTF.